The present TCR beta chain was sequenced within a study of identifying expanded T cells in peripheral blood. Study-level results: Roughly two-week clone count variance significantly increased as total template count grew. About 1.2 clones differed between technical replicates, versus roughly 17 and 20 over time.

Points on this clone: Its specificity is unknown.

Healthy donors had no documented immune events, such as infections, while sampled. Profiling relied on immunoSEQ multiplex PCR, and the TCRdb table lists in-frame clones only, not all of them. The sample shows over 100,000 clones, roughly 90% of them seen only once. Germline assignment: CDR1 SNHLY and CDR2 FYNNEI. The CDR3 is 18 amino acids. Unmatched junction bases numbered 9, after V lost 2 bases and J lost 0 bases. Specimen: blood. This TCR came from a person aged 18 to 69 in good health. This sequence joins TRBV2 and TRBJ1-1; 10 bases fit TRBD1. The CDR3 sequence is CASSETRDRGPMNTEAFF. CDR3 in DNA: TGTGCCAGCAGTGAAACCCGCGACAGGGGGCCAATGAACACTGAAGCTTTCTTT. Variable domain in full (rest from reference TRBV2 and TRBJ1-1): EPEVTQTPSHQVTQMGQEVILRCVPISNHLYFYWYRQILGQKVEFLVSFYNNEISEKSEIFDDQFSVERPDGSNFTLKIRSTKLEDSAMYFCASSETRDRGPMNTEAFFGQGTRLTVV.